A selection of T cell receptor beta chains follows, all from one sample in a study of cytomegalovirus exposure and HLA in healthy donors. Libraries were prepared by immunoSEQ multiplex PCR; TCRdb keeps only in-frame clonotypes and omits some of them. The repertoire includes hundreds of thousands of clones, roughly 80% of them detected once, and around 5.5% sits in the top ten. The material sequenced was PBMCs. These receptors were obtained from a woman aged 18-35 years in good health and CMV-seronegative. Each CDR3 is given with its conserved first and last residue. The D gene is left open where the match is weak. Some rows mark clone size as missing; the rest say once, few, many or name a class of expanded clone.

TRBJ2-3 | TRBV15 | NA | TRBD2 | CATSRATSGTDTQYF | TGTGCCACCAGCAGAGCGACTAGCGGCACAGATACGCAGTATTTT
TRBJ2-7 | TRBV5-1 | once | TRBD1 | CASSLEDRAGEQYF | TGCGCCAGCAGCTTGGAGGACAGGGCGGGCGAGCAGTACTTC
TRBJ2-1 | TRBV27 | NA | NA | CASSGQGGDEQFF | TGTGCCAGCAGTGGCCAGGGTGGGGATGAGCAGTTCTTC
TRBJ2-2 | TRBV28 | NA | TRBD2 | CASSRPRAGAGGELFF | TGTGCCAGCAGTCGCCCCAGAGCGGGAGCCGGCGGGGAGCTGTTTTTT
TRBJ1-2 | TRBV6-1 | NA | NA | CASSVPTNYGYTF | TGTGCCAGCAGTGTCCCAACTAACTATGGCTACACCTTC
TRBJ2-3 | TRBV27 | NA | NA | CASSLRLVARWTDTQYF | TGTGCCAGCAGCCTTCGACTAGTAGCGCGGTGGACAGATACGCAGTATTTT
TRBJ2-2 | TRBV2 | few | NA | CASSYLRDGTSTGELFF | TGTGCCAGCAGTTACCTCCGGGACGGGACGTCCACCGGGGAGCTGTTTTTT
TRBJ1-5 | TRBV6-1 | NA | NA | CASSDLYSNQPQHF | TGTGCCAGCAGTGATCTCTATAGCAATCAGCCCCAGCATTTT
TRBJ2-7 | TRBV2 | NA | NA | CASSRTENSYEQYF | TGTGCCAGCAGTCGGACAGAAAATTCCTACGAGCAGTACTTC
TRBJ2-3 | TRBV28 | NA | NA | CASRRQDTQYF | TGTGCCAGCCGACGACAGGATACGCAGTATTTT
TRBJ2-3 | TRBV2 | NA | TRBD1 | CASSLTGYGDTQYF | TGTGCCAGCAGTCTGACAGGGTATGGAGATACGCAGTATTTT
TRBJ2-3 | TRBV28 | NA | NA | CASSFPGSDTQYF | TGTGCCAGCAGTTTTCCGGGTTCAGATACGCAGTATTTT
TRBJ2-5 | TRBV5-8 | NA | NA | CASSLLEGARGETQYF | TGTGCCAGCAGCTTGTTGGAGGGCGCCCGGGGAGAGACCCAGTACTTC
TRBJ2-2 | TRBV7-3 | NA | NA | CASSPESPGELFF | TGTGCCAGCAGCCCGGAATCTCCCGGGGAGCTGTTTTTT
TRBJ2-4 | TRBV11-2 | NA | NA | CASSPALAKNIQYF | TGTGCCAGCAGCCCGGCCCTAGCCAAAAACATTCAGTACTTC
TRBJ1-6 | TRBV6-5 | NA | TRBD1 | CASSQPGQGNSPLHF | TGTGCCAGCAGTCAACCGGGACAGGGGAATTCACCCCTCCACTTT
TRBJ1-1 | TRBV6-5 | NA | NA | CATTLREGGEAFF | TGTGCCACCACCTTGAGAGAGGGGGGGGAAGCTTTCTTT
TRBJ2-1 | TRBV7-9 | NA | NA | CASSPFGGSYNEQFF | TGTGCCAGCAGCCCCTTCGGTGGCTCCTACAATGAGCAGTTCTTC
TRBJ2-6 | TRBV4-1 | NA | TRBD1 | CASSPGQVSSGANVLTF | TGCGCCAGCAGCCCTGGACAGGTTAGCTCTGGGGCCAACGTCCTGACTTTC
TRBJ1-1 | TRBV18 | NA | NA | CASSPPSGRNTEAFF | TGTGCCAGCTCACCACCGTCAGGGAGGAACACTGAAGCTTTCTTT
TRBJ2-1 | TRBV7-3 | NA | NA | CASSLRGSGGSDEQFF | TGTGCCAGCAGCTTAAGAGGGTCAGGGGGGTCCGATGAGCAGTTCTTC
TRBJ1-3 | TRBV7-8 | NA | NA | CASSRLGRTSSGNTIYF | TGTGCCAGCAGCCGCCTCGGGCGGACTAGCTCTGGAAACACCATATATTTT
TRBJ1-1 | TRBV28 | few | TRBD1 | CASGSGTGRAAFF | TGTGCCAGCGGGTCCGGGACAGGGAGGGCGGCTTTCTTT
TRBJ2-2 | TRBV11-2 | NA | NA | CASSKLGGELFF | TGTGCCAGCAGTAAACTGGGCGGGGAGCTGTTTTTT
TRBJ2-2 | TRBV5-1 | many | TRBD1 | CASSFGGQGSGELFF | TGCGCCAGCAGCTTCGGGGGACAGGGATCCGGGGAGCTGTTTTTT
TRBJ2-2 | TRBV11-3 | once | NA | CASSFDNVGELFF | TGTGCCAGCAGCTTCGACAACGTCGGGGAGCTGTTTTTT
TRBJ2-5 | TRBV13 | NA | TRBD2 | CASSSPLTRREKETQYF | TGTGCCAGCAGCTCCCCCCTCACTAGGCGGGAGAAGGAGACCCAGTACTTC
TRBJ1-1 | TRBV4-1 | NA | NA | CASSQEYGGSYSGNTEAFF | TGCGCCAGCAGCCAGGAATATGGAGGGAGTTATTCTGGTAACACTGAAGCTTTCTTT
TRBJ1-2 | TRBV25-1 | NA | NA | CASSGWQGNGYTF | TGTGCCAGCAGTGGGTGGCAGGGGAATGGCTACACCTTC
TRBJ1-5 | TRBV6-1 | NA | NA | CASIRDSNQPQHF | TGTGCCAGCATCCGGGATAGCAATCAGCCCCAGCATTTT
TRBJ1-3 | TRBV6-6 | NA | NA | CASSSRSGGGNTIYF | TGTGCCAGCAGTTCCCGCTCGGGTGGTGGAAACACCATATATTTT
TRBJ1-4 | TRBV15 | few | NA | CATSRDRPSELFF | TGTGCCACCAGCAGAGATAGGCCCTCGGAACTGTTTTTT
TRBJ2-1 | TRBV6-1 | NA | NA | CASSEAHGSSYNEQFF | TGTGCCAGCAGTGAAGCACACGGGTCTTCCTACAATGAGCAGTTCTTC
TRBJ1-2 | TRBV7-9 | few | NA | CASSLARQTDGYTF | TGTGCCAGCAGCTTAGCTCGGCAAACCGATGGCTACACCTTC
TRBJ1-2 | TRBV11-2 | NA | TRBD1 | CASSPVPGQGIYGYTF | TGTGCCAGCAGCCCGGTCCCGGGACAGGGGATCTATGGCTACACCTTC
TRBJ2-7 | TRBV4-1 | NA | NA | CASSPQTGRSYYEQYF | TGCGCCAGCAGCCCCCAAACGGGGAGGTCCTACTACGAGCAGTACTTC
TRBJ2-5 | TRBV7-6 | NA | NA | CASSLQGSGETQYF | TGTGCCAGCAGCTTACAGGGTTCTGGTGAGACCCAGTACTTC
TRBJ1-5 | TRBV19 | NA | NA | CASSPLDRFDSNQPQHF | TGTGCCAGTAGCCCCCTCGACAGGTTCGATAGCAATCAGCCCCAGCATTTT
TRBJ1-1 | TRBV5-1 | NA | TRBD1 | CASSQGAFTEAFF | TGCGCCAGCTCACAGGGGGCTTTCACTGAAGCTTTCTTT
TRBJ2-1 | TRBV10-3 | NA | TRBD2 | CAISEPGTSRFYNEQFF | TGTGCCATCAGTGAGCCCGGGACTAGCAGATTCTACAATGAGCAGTTCTTC
TRBJ2-7 | TRBV7-6 | NA | NA | CASSLVSDGGYEQYF | TGTGCCAGCAGCTTAGTTTCGGACGGAGGTTACGAGCAGTACTTC
TRBJ1-1 | TRBV30 | few | NA | CAWSVQWIATEAFF | TGTGCCTGGAGTGTACAGTGGATAGCCACTGAAGCTTTCTTT
TRBJ1-2 | TRBV5-6 | few | NA | CASSFGQGWSGYTF | TGTGCCAGCAGCTTTGGGCAGGGGTGGAGTGGCTACACCTTC
TRBJ1-1 | TRBV7-9 | NA | NA | CASSPSPNTEAFF | TGTGCCAGCAGCCCCTCCCCGAACACTGAAGCTTTCTTT
TRBJ1-5 | TRBV10-3 | NA | TRBD1 | CAIGGQSNQPQHF | TGTGCCATCGGGGGACAGAGCAATCAGCCCCAGCATTTT
TRBJ1-4 | TRBV6-5 | NA | NA | CASSYGTVSNEKLFF | TGTGCCAGCAGTTATGGGACGGTTTCTAATGAAAAACTGTTTTTT
TRBJ1-2 | TRBV5-4 | NA | TRBD1 | CASSLVGGSYGYTF | TGTGCCAGCAGCTTGGTAGGGGGCAGCTATGGCTACACCTTC
TRBJ1-1 | TRBV20-1 | NA | NA | CSAIQNTEAFF | TGCAGTGCTATTCAGAACACTGAAGCTTTCTTT